The 26 T cell receptor beta chains presented below share a single source sample, sequenced in a study of blood T cell repertoires in COVID-19. Only in-frame clones appear in the TCRdb table, and some are missing; sequencing was by immunoSEQ multiplex PCR. The repertoire consists of about 200,000 clones, with roughly nine tenths occurring once and the leading ten covering around 25%. The material sequenced was PBMCs or T cells enriched from blood (not recorded which). Receptors were obtained from a middle-aged woman in a cohort exposed to, infected with or recovered from COVID-19 (not recorded which).

This sequence joins TRBV19 and TRBJ2-7; 9 bases agree with TRBD1. This CDR3 has 16 residues. The V segment lost 5 bases and the J segment 4 bases; nucleotides outside the gene matches: 12. Germline CDR1 reads LNHDA; CDR2 reads SQIVND (reference sequence). The CDR3 nucleotides are TGTGCCAGTAGTCTCGCAAGGGGACAGGGATTTTACGAGCAGTACTTC. It codes for CASSLARGQGFYEQYF.

The rearrangement uses TRBV9 and TRBJ2-1, with TRBD1 matching over 9 bases. The CDR3 runs 17 residues. Germline V gene lookup returns CDR1 SGDLS and CDR2 YYNGEE. With V trimmed by 3 bases and J by 2 bases, 9 bases remained unmatched. The CDR3, as DNA: TGTGCCAGCAGCGCCTATGGACAGGGGCGGACCTACAATGAGCAGTTCTTC. Its protein product is CASSAYGQGRTYNEQFF.

The V call is TRBV28, the J call TRBJ2-7, with a weak D call TRBD2 (5 bases). Between the trimmed V and J ends, which lost 6 bases and 5 bases, there was a span of 14 bases. This CDR3 is 13 amino acids long. Per the germline V gene, CDR1 is MDHEN and CDR2 is SYDVKM. CDR3 DNA: TGTGCCAGCAGACCCACTAGGAGCGACGAGCAGTACTTC. Amino acids: CASRPTRSDEQYF.

J is TRBJ2-5 and V is TRBV5-5; D unclear. Trimming took 1 base from V and 5 from J, leaving 9 bases between them. Germline CDR1 reads SGHKS; CDR2 reads YYEKEE (reference sequence). The CDR3 sequence is 13 residues long. CDR3 bases: TGTGCCAGCAGCTTGCTGTATCAGGAGACCCAGTACTTC. Translating gives CASSLLYQETQYF.

This clone was counted between two and nine times. V gene TRBV5-4 combines with J gene TRBJ1-1; a weak D match, TRBD1 (5 bases). CDR1 and CDR2 (germline): SGHNT, YYREEE (reference sequence). The length of the CDR3 is 13 residues. Trimming cost V 2 bases and J 8 bases, with 13 bases left between them. This CDR3 is CASSLIGQLEAFF. The CDR3 bases are TGTGCCAGCAGCTTAATAGGACAACTAGAAGCTTTCTTT.

The chain recombines TRBV25-1 with TRBJ2-7; 8 bases align to TRBD2. The CDR3 contains 14 residues. Germline V gives CDR1 MGHDK, CDR2 SYGVNS. V dropped 5 bases and J dropped 3; count of bases not matched to a gene: 6. The CDR3 region has the DNA TGTGCCAGCAGTCCCAGCGGGAGACGCTACGAGCAGTACTTC. Encoded protein: CASSPSGRRYEQYF.

The CDR3: CASTRLHGGELFF. CDR3 sequence (DNA): TGTGCCAGCACACGACTACATGGGGGGGAGCTGTTTTTT. V is TRBV6-5 and J is TRBJ2-2, with D possibly matching TRBD2 (5 bases). The germline V gene has CDR1 MNHEY and CDR2 SVGAGI. CDR3 length equals 13 residues. Between the trimmed V and J ends, which lost 7 bases and 8 bases, there was a span of 14 bases.

This chain links TRBV7-6 with TRBJ2-5; a weak D match, TRBD2 (5 bases). This CDR3 is built from 15 residues. Germline values: CDR1 SGHVS, CDR2 FNYEAQ. The V end lost 1 base, the J end lost 5 bases, and 14 bases lay between the germline ends. The CDR3: CASSLEPAGPETQYF. CDR3 nucleotides: TGTGCCAGCAGCTTAGAGCCGGCGGGTCCGGAGACCCAGTACTTC.

For the CDR3, the DNA is TGCGCCAGCAGCTTGGAAACGGACAGTGAAGCTTTCTTT. It translates to CASSLETDSEAFF. The chain links TRBV5-1 to TRBJ1-1; a weak D match, TRBD1 (6 bases). Trimming took 0 bases from V and 7 from J, leaving 10 bases between them. Looked up from germline, CDR1 is SGHRS and CDR2 is YFSETQ. The CDR3 spans 13 residues. The whole variable domain, remainder taken from reference TRBV5-1 and TRBJ1-1, is KAGVTQTPRYLIKTRGQQVTLSCSPISGHRSVSWYQQTPGQGLQFLFEYFSETQRNKGNFPGRFSGRQFSNSRSEMNVSTLELGDSALYLCASSLETDSEAFFGQGTRLTVV.

V and J are TRBV10-3 and TRBJ2-7, with 7 bases lining up with TRBD2. V dropped 7 bases and J dropped 5; count of bases not matched to a gene: 5. The V gene's germline CDR1 is ENHRY and CDR2 SYGVKD. The CDR3 length is 12 residues. Written as DNA, the CDR3 is TGTGCCATCAATGGGGGGGATCACGAGCAGTACTTC. This codes for CAINGGDHEQYF.

The chain has TRBV27 and TRBJ1-2, with 8 bases that match TRBD1. The CDR3 is 13 amino acids. Germline CDR1 and CDR2: MNHEY and SMNVEV (reference sequence). V was pared by 3 bases and J by 8 bases, with 5 bases of the junction left unmatched. This CDR3 reads CASSFRRDRGYTF. The DNA of the CDR3 is TGTGCCAGCAGTTTTCGACGGGACAGGGGCTACACCTTC.

The CDR3 region is CASSPRLGAGGGTDTQYF. For the CDR3, the DNA is TGTGCCAGCAGCCCCCGCCTGGGAGCGGGAGGCGGAACAGATACGCAGTATTTT. The gene calls are TRBV11-3 and TRBJ2-3, with TRBD2 matching 9 bases. There are 18 residues in the CDR3. CDR1 is SGHNT, CDR2 YENEEA, per germline. V was pared by 5 bases and J by 3 bases, with 15 bases of the junction left unmatched.

The rearrangement links TRBV5-4 to TRBJ1-2, with 8 bases aligning to TRBD1. Losses at the gene ends were 4 bases for V and 4 bases for J; bases not matched to a gene: 6. Looked up from germline, CDR1 is SGHNT and CDR2 is YYREEE (reference sequence). The CDR3 extends over 14 amino acids. CDR3 bases: TGTGCCAGCAGCCACCGGACAGGGCGCTATGGCTACACCTTC. Its protein product is CASSHRTGRYGYTF.

The chain uses TRBV20-1 and TRBJ2-1; 11 nucleotides agree with TRBD2. This CDR3 spans 11 amino acids. The germline V gene encodes CDR1 DFQATT and CDR2 SNEGSKA (reference sequence). The CDR3 DNA is TGCTGCGGACTAGCGGGCGCTGAGCAGTTCTTC. Its translation is CCGLAGAEQFF.

This chain connects TRBV4-3 to TRBJ2-5, with D unresolved. The CDR3 sequence is 15 residues long. Germline CDR1 is LGHNA and CDR2 is YSLEER. V lost 0 bases, J lost 3 bases, and 11 bases lay in between. CDR3 in DNA: TGCGCCAGCAGCCAAGAGGGCGTACGAGAAGAGACCCAGTACTTC. This gives the protein CASSQEGVREETQYF.

The CDR3 nucleotides read TGTGCCAGCAGCTTACAAGAGGTCCAGCAAGAGACCCAGTACTTC. It codes for CASSLQEVQQETQYF. The J gene is TRBJ2-5, the V gene TRBV7-8; D call uncertain. Deletions cut 2 bases from V and 2 bases from J, with 12 bases between. CDR1 and CDR2 (germline): SGHVS, FQNEAQ. This CDR3 has 15 amino acids.

The chain links TRBV27 to TRBJ2-7, with 8 nucleotides matching TRBD2. Per germline, CDR1 MNHEY and CDR2 SMNVEV (reference sequence). V shed 3 bases, J shed 0 bases, and the junction held 4 bases outside the gene matches. This CDR3 spans 15 amino acids. This CDR3 is CASSFSGAPSYEQYF. DNA for the CDR3: TGTGCCAGCAGTTTTAGCGGGGCCCCCTCCTACGAGCAGTACTTC.

V gene TRBV3-1 (or the pseudogene TRBV3-2) combines with J gene TRBJ1-1; D may be TRBD1 (5 bases). Germline CDR1 reads LGHDT; CDR2 reads YNNKEL (reference sequence). Between the trimmed V and J ends, which lost 1 base and 5 bases, there was a span of 17 bases. This CDR3 contains 16 residues. The CDR3 protein is CASSQVREGRGTEAFF. The CDR3, as DNA: TGTGCCAGCAGCCAAGTTCGGGAGGGGCGGGGAACTGAAGCTTTCTTT.

This chain connects TRBV5-1 to TRBJ2-7; D may be TRBD1 (5 bases). The CDR3 sequence is 13 residues long. Germline CDR1 and CDR2: SGHRS and YFSETQ. V gave up 2 bases and J gave up 5 bases, with 11 bases separating them. The CDR3 DNA is TGCGCCAGCAGCTTCCAGGGCTATGACGAGCAGTACTTC. Its translation is CASSFQGYDEQYF.

The V call is TRBV12-3 or TRBV12-4, the J call TRBJ1-2; D is ambiguous. Trimming took off 1 base at V and 8 bases at J, with 8 bases between the two ends. This CDR3 comprises 12 residues. CDR3 residues: CASSLVRGGYTF. The CDR3 DNA sequence: TGTGCCAGCAGTTTAGTTAGAGGAGGCTACACCTTC.

The gene calls are TRBV5-5 and TRBJ2-7; D not certain. The ends were cut back, 0 bases at V and 6 bases at J, with 16 bases in the middle. Per germline, CDR1 SGHKS and CDR2 YYEKEE (reference sequence). The CDR3 sequence is 15 residues long. CDR3 in amino acids: CASSLALLAGREQYF. The CDR3 coding sequence is TGTGCCAGCAGCTTGGCCTTGCTGGCTGGCCGCGAGCAGTACTTC.

The chain joins TRBV2 to TRBJ1-1, with 11 bases fitting TRBD1. Germline CDR1 is SNHLY and CDR2 is FYNNEI. The CDR3 has 16 amino acids. The V segment lost 7 bases and the J segment 6 bases; nucleotides outside the gene matches: 13. CDR3 region: CASTRMGQGGMSEAFF. The CDR3 DNA reads TGTGCCAGCACGCGCATGGGACAGGGGGGGATGTCTGAAGCTTTCTTT.

J is TRBJ1-1 and V is TRBV29-1, with 11 bases fitting TRBD1. Germline loops: CDR1 SQVTM, CDR2 ANQGSEA. This CDR3 spans 13 amino acids. J was trimmed by 5 bases and V by 7 bases; bases with no gene match: 6. CDR3 sequence: CSARTGGRTEAFF. CDR3 DNA: TGCAGCGCACGGACAGGGGGCCGAACTGAAGCTTTCTTT.

The chain employs TRBV12-1 and TRBJ2-7; TRBD2 was called by the table and not checked on the DNA. TRBV12-1 is a pseudogene segment. The CDR3 has 17 residues. Written as DNA, the CDR3 is TGTGCCAGCAGCTTTGACGAGGGAACAAGGGCTTCCTACGAGCAGTACTTC. This gives the protein CASSFDEGTRASYEQYF.

The rearrangement links TRBV7-6 to TRBJ2-7; D ambiguous. CDR1 and CDR2 from the germline V gene are SGHVS and FNYEAQ. V was pared by 1 base and J by 12 bases, with 4 bases between. The CDR3 consists of 9 residues. The chain's CDR3 is CASSLGLYF. For the CDR3, the DNA is TGTGCCAGCAGCTTAGGGCTGTACTTC.

The V call is TRBV5-1, the J call TRBJ1-2; D is perhaps TRBD1 (6 bases). The germline V gene has CDR1 SGHRS and CDR2 YFSETQ. The CDR3 totals 14 residues. The V end was cut by 4 bases, the J end by 0 bases, with 10 bases between. The CDR3 DNA sequence: TGCGCCAGCAGCCCTAGGACAGCTAACTATGGCTACACCTTC. Its translation: CASSPRTANYGYTF.